The T cell receptor (beta chain) under discussion was sequenced for a study of beta chain features in type 1 diabetes. This clone was picked up a small number of times. CDR3 length equals 15 residues. Every bit of the isolated RNA underwent reverse transcription, so sequencing read expressed TCRB transcripts. Sequencing used immunoSEQ multiplex PCR; TCRdb keeps in-frame clones, though not all of them. The repertoire holds 130,000 to 150,000 clones, with 7% to 10% as singletons. This receptor was identified in a man aged 18 to 30 in good health. This sequence joins TRBV21-1 and TRBJ2-1; the DNA was not used to check the table's D call, TRBD1. TRBV21-1 is noted as a pseudogene. The sample consisted of central memory CD4+ T cells from blood. The CDR3 DNA is TGTGCCAGCAGTATTGGGGGGGACAGGAGCAATGAGCAGTTCTTC. Its translation: CASSIGGDRSNEQFF.